The rows below give T cell receptor beta chains drawn from one sample of a study of blood T cells in healthy people across ages. TCRdb re-called the 5' RACE reads through MiXCR, storing one row per CDR3 protein. The table includes 800,000 to 1,300,000 distinct CDR3 sequences, under 30% detected once. In addition, the sample was reused for a study of T cells of mothers and their children.

Sequencing was carried out using blood. The receptors were gathered from a girl aged 2-10 years in good health. Both conserved end residues are part of each CDR3. The D gene is left open where the match is weak. Some rows mark clone size as missing; the rest say once, few, many or name a class of expanded clone.

>TRBJ2-3|few|TRBV6-5|TRBD2
CASSIAGGPLGDTQYF
TGTGCCAGCAGTATAGCGGGAGGGCCCCTGGGAGATACGCAGTATTTT
>TRBJ2-7|few|TRBV28|TRBD2
CASSPPGAGESYEQYF
TGTGCCAGCAGCCCCCCCGGGGCGGGGGAATCCTACGAGCAGTACTTC
>TRBJ2-2|-|TRBV29-1|-
CSAKGWQDNTGELFF
TGCAGCGCTAAGGGTTGGCAGGACAACACCGGGGAGCTGTTTTTT
>TRBJ2-3|-|TRBV12-3/TRBV12-4|-
CASSFGLQRADTQYF
TGTGCCAGCAGTTTTGGTCTACAGAGAGCAGATACGCAGTATTTT
>TRBJ1-2|-|TRBV13|-
CASSLTPRGLSYGYTF
TGTGCCAGCAGCTTAACCCCCCGGGGTTTGAGCTATGGCTACACCTTC
>TRBJ2-1|-|TRBV15|TRBD2
CATSREIVASGHNEQFF
TGTGCCACCAGCAGAGAGATTGTGGCTAGCGGACACAATGAGCAGTTCTTC
>TRBJ1-1|-|TRBV29-1|-
CSVVTLNTEAFF
TGCAGCGTTGTAACCTTGAACACTGAAGCTTTCTTT
>TRBJ2-7|-|TRBV7-9|-
CASSPQAQASYEQYF
TGTGCCAGCAGCCCTCAGGCCCAGGCATCCTACGAGCAGTACTTC
>TRBJ2-1|-|TRBV28|TRBD2
CASSLERGYNQQFF
TGTGCCAGCAGTTTAGAGCGGGGGTACAATCAGCAGTTCTTC
>TRBJ1-1|few|TRBV12-3/TRBV12-4|-
CASSFQDIHQAFF
TGTGCCAGCAGTTTCCAGGACATCCACCAAGCTTTCTTT
>TRBJ1-5|few|TRBV24-1|-
CATSDLKVNQPQHF
TGTGCCACCAGTGATTTGAAGGTCAATCAGCCCCAGCATTTT
>TRBJ2-7|few|TRBV7-8|-
CASSLLRGQEEYEQYF
TGTGCCAGCAGCTTACTACGAGGGCAGGAGGAATACGAGCAGTACTTC
>TRBJ2-6|few|TRBV2|TRBD2
CANSEAGGLAIAGADVLTF
TGTGCCAACAGTGAAGCGGGGGGACTAGCGATCGCTGGGGCCGACGTCCTGACTTTC
>TRBJ1-2|-|TRBV5-6|-
CASSLDGGRYGYTF
TGTGCCAGCAGCTTGGATGGAGGACGTTATGGCTACACCTTC
>TRBJ1-2|few|TRBV14|TRBD1
CASSQSGDRKNYGYTF
TGTGCCAGCAGCCAATCCGGGGACAGGAAAAACTATGGCTACACCTTC
>TRBJ2-3|-|TRBV5-1|-
CASSLDPGPPTDTQYF
TGCGCCAGCAGCTTGGACCCGGGCCCACCGACAGATACGCAGTATTTT
>TRBJ2-5|few|TRBV7-2|TRBD2
CASSPSSGRPETQYF
TGTGCCAGCAGCCCGTCTAGCGGGAGGCCCGAGACCCAGTACTTC
>TRBJ1-4|few|TRBV29-1|-
CSVEGDSLGLFF
TGCAGCGTTGAAGGAGACAGCCTGGGACTGTTTTTT
>TRBJ2-7|-|TRBV5-6|TRBD1
CASSSGQTTYEQYF
TGTGCCAGCAGCTCGGGACAGACAACCTACGAGCAGTACTTC
>TRBJ2-2|-|TRBV20-1|-
CSARGLRGASAGELFF
TGCAGTGCTAGAGGGTTAAGGGGCGCGTCGGCCGGGGAGCTGTTTTTT
>TRBJ2-7|-|TRBV5-1|TRBD1
CASNGQVSYEQYF
TGCGCCAGCAACGGACAGGTCTCCTACGAGCAGTACTTC
>TRBJ2-5|-|TRBV2|-
CASSVSRETIGQETQYF
TGTGCCAGCAGTGTGTCCAGGGAAACTATAGGACAAGAGACCCAGTACTTC
>TRBJ2-1|-|TRBV7-9|-
CASSLDLRAVGEDEQFF
TGTGCCAGCAGCTTAGATCTGCGGGCCGTCGGTGAGGATGAGCAGTTCTTC
>TRBJ2-7|-|TRBV5-1|-
CASSLTLHDEQYF
TGCGCCAGCAGCTTGACACTCCACGACGAGCAGTACTTC
>TRBJ1-1|few|TRBV5-1|-
CASSVPGFDRQAFF
TGCGCCAGCAGCGTCCCCGGGTTCGACAGGCAAGCTTTCTTT
>TRBJ2-7|-|TRBV2|-
CASSGVEQGYEQYF
TGTGCCAGCAGCGGCGTTGAACAGGGCTACGAGCAGTACTTC
>TRBJ2-1|-|TRBV29-1|-
CSVQNSYNEQFF
TGCAGCGTTCAAAACAGCTACAATGAGCAGTTCTTC
>TRBJ2-1|many|TRBV9|-
CASSGGADEQFF
TGTGCCAGCAGCGGCGGAGCCGATGAGCAGTTCTTC
>TRBJ2-1|few|TRBV4-2|TRBD1
CASRQGPSNEQFF
TGTGCCAGCAGACAGGGGCCCAGCAATGAGCAGTTCTTC
>TRBJ2-3|-|TRBV7-6|TRBD2
CASSLGPAGDTDTQYF
TGTGCCAGCAGCTTAGGCCCAGCGGGGGACACAGATACGCAGTATTTT
>TRBJ2-1|few|TRBV14|-
CASRPTRFSSSYNEQFF
TGTGCCAGCAGGCCAACCAGATTTAGTAGTTCCTACAATGAGCAGTTCTTC
>TRBJ2-3|-|TRBV7-9|-
CASSHLLGEDTDTQYF
TGTGCCAGCAGCCACCTCCTAGGAGAGGACACAGATACGCAGTATTTT
>TRBJ2-1|few|TRBV11-3|-
CASSLGWDNEQFF
TGTGCCAGCAGCTTAGGGTGGGACAATGAGCAGTTCTTC
>TRBJ2-5|few|TRBV15|-
CATSRDGSNEEETQYF
TGTGCCACCAGCAGAGACGGTTCGAACGAGGAAGAGACCCAGTACTTC
>TRBJ2-7|-|TRBV6-5|TRBD1
CASSYSTRTGSYEQCF
TGTGCCAGCAGTTACTCTACCCGGACAGGGTCCTACGAGCAGTGCTTC
>TRBJ2-1|-|TRBV6-1|-
CASSEAGFSYNEQFF
TGTGCCAGCAGTGAAGCAGGCTTCTCCTACAATGAGCAGTTCTTC
>TRBJ1-1|-|TRBV15|-
CATSGAGLEGTEAFF
TGTGCCACCAGCGGAGCCGGGTTGGAGGGAACTGAAGCTTTCTTT
>TRBJ2-5|many|TRBV29-1|-
CSVEDRGETQYF
TGCAGCGTTGAAGACAGGGGAGAGACCCAGTACTTC
>TRBJ1-2|-|TRBV7-9|-
CASSLDRHYGYTF
TGTGCCAGCAGCTTAGACAGACACTATGGCTACACCTTC
>TRBJ2-7|few|TRBV24-1|-
CATRGSGNPYEQYF
TGTGCCACCAGAGGATCAGGGAATCCCTACGAGCAGTACTTC
>TRBJ1-4|few|TRBV7-9|TRBD1
CASRPQGYPGKLFF
TGTGCCAGCAGACCACAGGGGTACCCTGGAAAACTGTTTTTT
>TRBJ2-2|few|TRBV7-2|TRBD2
CASSSLAGGPAGELFF
TGTGCCAGCAGCTCCTTAGCGGGGGGGCCTGCCGGGGAGCTGTTTTTT
>TRBJ2-1|few|TRBV12-3/TRBV12-4|-
CASSNGEEQFF
TGTGCCAGCAGTAACGGGGAAGAGCAGTTCTTC
>TRBJ2-1|-|TRBV11-3|-
CASSPPEFVLMFF
TGTGCCAGCAGCCCCCCGGAGTTCGTTCTAATGTTCTTC
>TRBJ2-7|few|TRBV5-1|-
CAGSSGTYEQYF
TGCGCCGGCAGTTCGGGAACCTACGAGCAGTACTTC